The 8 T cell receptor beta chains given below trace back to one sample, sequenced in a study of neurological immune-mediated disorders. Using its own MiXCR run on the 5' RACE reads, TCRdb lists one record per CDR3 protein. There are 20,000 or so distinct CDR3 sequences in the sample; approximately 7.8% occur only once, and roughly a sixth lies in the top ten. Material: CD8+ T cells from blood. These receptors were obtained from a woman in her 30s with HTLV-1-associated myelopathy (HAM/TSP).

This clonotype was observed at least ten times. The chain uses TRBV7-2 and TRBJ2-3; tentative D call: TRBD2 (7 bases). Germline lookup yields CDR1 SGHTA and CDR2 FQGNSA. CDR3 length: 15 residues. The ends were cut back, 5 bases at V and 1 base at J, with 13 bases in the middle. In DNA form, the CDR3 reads TGTGCCAGCAGCCGTTGGGGGGGCGGCACAGATACGCAGTATTTT. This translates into CASSRWGGGTDTQYF.

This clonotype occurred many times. As DNA, the CDR3 is TGCAGTGCTAGACCCAGGGAGAGTTTATCGTCCTACGAGCAGTACTTC. Amino acids: CSARPRESLSSYEQYF. J is TRBJ2-7 and V is TRBV20-1; D tentatively fits TRBD1 or TRBD2 (5 bases each). The CDR3 consists of 16 residues. CDR1 and CDR2 (germline): DFQATT, SNEGSKA (reference sequence). Trimming took off 2 bases at V and 1 base at J, with 18 bases between the two ends.

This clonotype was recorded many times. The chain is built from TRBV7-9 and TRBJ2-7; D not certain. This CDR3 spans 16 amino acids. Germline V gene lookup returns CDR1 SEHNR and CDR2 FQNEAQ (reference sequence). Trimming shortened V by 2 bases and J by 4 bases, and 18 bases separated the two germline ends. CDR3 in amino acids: CASSLSRRSFGYEQYF. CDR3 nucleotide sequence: TGTGCCAGCAGCTTATCACGTCGATCTTTCGGGTACGAGCAGTACTTC.

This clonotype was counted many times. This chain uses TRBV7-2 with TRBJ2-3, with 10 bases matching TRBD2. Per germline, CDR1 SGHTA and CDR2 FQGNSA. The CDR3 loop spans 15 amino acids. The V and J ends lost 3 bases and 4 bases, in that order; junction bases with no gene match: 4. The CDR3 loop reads CASSFTSGVADTQYF. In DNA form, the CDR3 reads TGTGCCAGCAGCTTTACTAGCGGGGTAGCAGATACGCAGTATTTT.

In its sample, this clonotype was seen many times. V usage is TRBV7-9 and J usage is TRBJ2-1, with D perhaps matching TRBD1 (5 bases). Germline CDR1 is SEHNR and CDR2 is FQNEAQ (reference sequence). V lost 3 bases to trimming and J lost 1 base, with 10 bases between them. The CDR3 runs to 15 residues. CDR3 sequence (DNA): TGTGCCAGCAGCTTCTCAGGGCGGTCCTACAATGAGCAGTTCTTC. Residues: CASSFSGRSYNEQFF.

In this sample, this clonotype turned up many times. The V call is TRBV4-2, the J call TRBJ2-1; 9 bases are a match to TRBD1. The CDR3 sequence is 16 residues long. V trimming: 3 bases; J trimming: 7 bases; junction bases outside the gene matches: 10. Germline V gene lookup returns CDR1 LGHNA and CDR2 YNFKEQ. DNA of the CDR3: TGTGCCAGCAGCCAGGGGGAGGGACAGGGTACGAATGAGCAGTTCTTC. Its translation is CASSQGEGQGTNEQFF.

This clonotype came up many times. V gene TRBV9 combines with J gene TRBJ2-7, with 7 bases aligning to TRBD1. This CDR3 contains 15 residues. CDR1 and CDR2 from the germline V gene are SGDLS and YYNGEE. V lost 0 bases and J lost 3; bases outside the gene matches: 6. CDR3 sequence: CASSVGQGPGYEQYF. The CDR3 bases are TGTGCCAGCAGCGTAGGACAGGGTCCAGGCTACGAGCAGTACTTC. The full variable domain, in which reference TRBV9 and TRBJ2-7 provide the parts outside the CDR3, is DSGVTQTPKHLITATGQRVTLRCSPRSGDLSVYWYQQSLDQGLQFLIQYYNGEERAKGNILERFSAQQFPDLHSELNLSSLELGDSALYFCASSVGQGPGYEQYFGPGTRLTVT.

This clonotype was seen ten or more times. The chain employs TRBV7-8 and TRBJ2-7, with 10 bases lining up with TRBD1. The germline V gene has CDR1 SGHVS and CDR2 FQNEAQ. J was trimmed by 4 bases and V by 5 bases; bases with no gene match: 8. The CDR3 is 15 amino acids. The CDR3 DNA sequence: TGTGCCAGCAGCCCCCGGGACAGGGGAGTTTACGAGCAGTACTTC. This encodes CASSPRDRGVYEQYF.